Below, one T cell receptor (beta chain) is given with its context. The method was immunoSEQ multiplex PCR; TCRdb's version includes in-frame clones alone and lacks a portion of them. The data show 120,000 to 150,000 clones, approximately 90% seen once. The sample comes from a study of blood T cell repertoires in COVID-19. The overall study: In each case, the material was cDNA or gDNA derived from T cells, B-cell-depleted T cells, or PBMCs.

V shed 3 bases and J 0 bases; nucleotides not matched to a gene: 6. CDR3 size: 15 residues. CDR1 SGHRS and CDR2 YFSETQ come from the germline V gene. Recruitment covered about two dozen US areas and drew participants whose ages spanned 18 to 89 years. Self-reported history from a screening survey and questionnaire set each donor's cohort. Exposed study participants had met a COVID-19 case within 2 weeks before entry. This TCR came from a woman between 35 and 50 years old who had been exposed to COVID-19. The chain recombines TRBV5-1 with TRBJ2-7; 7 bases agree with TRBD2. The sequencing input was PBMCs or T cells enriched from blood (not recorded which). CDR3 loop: CASSSLAAASYEQYF. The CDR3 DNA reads TGCGCCAGCAGCTCTCTAGCGGCCGCCTCCTACGAGCAGTACTTC.